This TCR beta chain is from a study of long-term antiretroviral therapy in people with HIV. Overall study results and limits: The data indicate that diversity increased after ART but remained below transplant donor controls. Within the repertoire, clones expanded before ART were dominant at all time points.

This CDR3 is 12 amino acids long. Between the trimmed V and J ends, which lost 4 bases and 6 bases, there was a span of 8 bases. CDR1 SEHNR and CDR2 FQNEAQ come from the germline V gene (reference sequence). Notes on this clone: What it recognizes is unknown.

Runs used v3.0 of the immunoSEQ assay and were done at survey level. The method was immunoSEQ multiplex PCR; TCRdb's version includes in-frame clones alone and lacks a portion of them. This table holds 13,000 or so clones, approximately 80% found once. This rearrangement joins TRBV7-9 to TRBJ2-3; maybe TRBD2 (5 bases). The TCR sequence derives from a man in his forties with HIV. The specimen comprised unsorted PBMCs, sampled 3.2 years before starting antiretroviral therapy. The CDR3 loop reads CASSSGGDTQYF. Written as DNA, the CDR3 is TGTGCCAGCAGCTCGGGCGGGGATACGCAGTATTTT. Drawing the rest from reference TRBV7-9 and TRBJ2-3, the complete variable domain is DTGVSQNPRHKITKRGQNVTFRCDPISEHNRLYWYRQTLGQGPEFLTYFQNEAQLEKSRLLSDRFSAERPKGSFSTLEIQRTEQGDSAMYLCASSSGGDTQYFGPGTRLTVL.